This passage covers 23 T cell receptor beta chains from one sample sequenced in a study of tumor-infiltrating lymphocytes in primary liver carcinoma. Extraction also yielded germline DNA, while blood RNA was obtained from unsorted whole blood. Starting material of roughly 550 ng total RNA yielded TCR beta cDNA via a constant-region primer. ARM-PCR, slightly modified, supplied the TCR beta libraries through three nested multiplex PCR rounds. The study ran its first two PCR rounds for roughly 10 cycles each, using TRBV1-TRBV30 forward primers and a C-beta reverse primer. In TCRdb, the multiplex PCR reads were re-called with MiXCR into one record per CDR3 protein. The table lists 330,000 or so distinct CDR3 sequences, about 65% of them singletons. Source material: peripheral blood. These receptors were obtained from a man aged 40-49 years with primary liver carcinoma and hepatitis B virus infection.

In its sample, this clonotype was seen once. J is TRBJ2-7 and V is TRBV27; D might be TRBD1 (6 bases). The CDR3 is 16 residues long. Germline loops: CDR1 MNHEY, CDR2 SMNVEV (reference sequence). The V end lost 2 bases, the J end lost 2 bases, and 16 bases lay between the germline ends. The CDR3 sequence: CASSLVGQGNTYEQYF. The CDR3 DNA reads as TGTGCCAGCAGTTTAGTTGGCCAGGGGAATACCTACGAGCAGTACTTC.

In the case of this clonotype: A much bigger clone sits one base away, suggesting this may be a read error. The J gene is TRBJ1-5, the V gene TRBV10-3; TRBD1 aligns across 9 bases. The germline gives CDR1 ENHRY, CDR2 SYGVKD. CDR3 size: 15 residues. CDR3 nucleotide sequence: TGTTCCATCAGTGGGGACAGGGCGGTTGATCAGCCCCAGCATTTT. Amino acid sequence: CSISGDRAVDQPQHF.

The rearrangement joins TRBV11-2 to TRBJ2-1; no firm D call. The CDR3 loop spans 14 amino acids. V was cut by 5 bases and J by 10 bases, with 18 bases left in between. Germline V gives CDR1 SGHAT, CDR2 FQNNGV. The CDR3 loop is CASSHTGGFDEQFF. For the CDR3, the DNA is TGTGCCAGCAGCCACACCGGCGGTTTTGACGAGCAGTTCTTC.

A note on this clonotype: A read error may be the cause here, since a much bigger clone is one base away. This rearrangement joins TRBV19 to TRBJ2-1; TRBD1 matches 8 bases. The germline gives CDR1 LNHDA, CDR2 SQIVND (reference sequence). CDR3 length: 16 amino acids. The V and J ends lost 7 bases and 0 bases, in that order; junction bases with no gene match: 8. CDR3 in DNA: TGTGCCAGTACCGTCCTCGGGACAGGCTCCTACAATGAGCAGTTCTTC. Protein product: CASTVLGTGSYNEQFF.

Notes on this clonotype: At one boundary the junction diverges from the germline segment, which might be a read error. The chain is built from TRBV29-1 and TRBJ2-5; tentative D call: TRBD2 (5 bases). Germline lookup yields CDR1 SQVTM and CDR2 ANQGSEA. The CDR3 sequence is 12 residues long. CDR3: CCVYSDWETQYF. CDR3 nucleotides: TGCTGCGTTTATAGCGATTGGGAGACCCAGTACTTC.

The rearrangement uses TRBV6-6 and TRBJ2-5, with TRBD2 matching over 8 bases. Per the germline V gene, CDR1 is MNHNY and CDR2 is SVGAGI (reference sequence). V lost 2 bases to trimming and J lost 0 bases; unmatched junction nucleotides: 20. The CDR3 has 21 residues. CDR3 DNA: TGTGCCAGCAGTTACCCCGGGGACGGGAGGGCCGGTTCTCCCGACCAAGAGACCCAGTACTTC. Translation: CASSYPGDGRAGSPDQETQYF.

The CDR3 region is CSPTLSLGRFTEAFF. CDR3 in DNA: TGCAGCCCTACCTTGAGCTTGGGACGGTTCACTGAAGCTTTCTTT. J is TRBJ1-1 and V is TRBV29-1; D perhaps matches TRBD1 (5 bases). In germline, CDR1 is SQVTM, CDR2 ANQGSEA. V lost 8 bases, J lost 4 bases, and 23 bases lay in between. The CDR3 consists of 15 residues.

Turning to this clonotype: Germline and junction disagree at one end, which may indicate a read error. The V gene is TRBV11-2, the J gene TRBJ2-7, with TRBD1 identical over 8 bases. Germline-derived CDR1 and CDR2 are SGHAT and FQNNGV. CDR3 length: 14 amino acids. CDR3 loop: CASGPDRVSNEQYF. In DNA, the CDR3 is TGTGCCAGCGGCCCGGACAGGGTATCCAACGAGCAGTACTTT.

Ten or more counts support this clonotype. The chain joins TRBV10-3 to TRBJ2-7; D remains ambiguous. Germline V CDR1 and CDR2: ENHRY, SYGVKD. The CDR3 length is 12 residues. Trimming removed 3 bases at V and 2 bases at J, with 5 bases between. The CDR3: CAISDRAYEQYF. The CDR3 nucleotides read TGTGCCATCAGTGACCGGGCCTACGAGCAGTACTTC.

With respect to this clonotype: The junction shows a germline mismatch at one end, possibly a read error. The chain recombines TRBV11-2 with TRBJ2-7, with D possibly TRBD1 on 6 matching bases. Germline CDR1 SGHAT, CDR2 FQNNGV. CDR3 length equals 13 residues. CDR3 nucleotides: TGTGCCAGCACCCGGACAGAAAGCTTCGAGCAGTACTTT. Translated: CASTRTESFEQYF.

The rearrangement uses TRBV5-4 and TRBJ2-3, with 8 nucleotides matching TRBD2. The CDR3 sequence is 16 residues long. V lost 3 bases and J lost 6; bases outside the gene matches: 12. Germline CDR1 SGHNT, CDR2 YYREEE (reference sequence). This CDR3 is CASSSPGTSRRDTQYF. The CDR3 DNA reads as TGTGCCAGCAGCTCCCCTGGGACTAGTCGGAGGGATACGCAGTATTTT.

This clonotype showed up just once. One base away lies a much larger clone, so this may be a sequencing read error. This chain uses TRBV6-2 or TRBV6-3 with TRBJ2-7; D perhaps matches TRBD2 (6 bases). CDR3 length equals 12 residues. V was cut by 6 bases and J by 6 bases, with 12 bases left in between. The germline CDR1 and CDR2 sequences are MNHEY and SVGEGT. The CDR3 spells CASRAGYREQYF. CDR3 in DNA: TGTGCCAGCAGGGCGGGATACCGCGAGCAGTACTTC.

This clonotype appeared many times. The V and J genes are TRBV6-2 or TRBV6-3 and TRBJ1-5; D gene ambiguous. V lost 0 bases and J lost 0, with 12 bases in between. This CDR3 has 17 residues. Germline V gives CDR1 MNHEY, CDR2 SVGEGT. The DNA of the CDR3 is TGTGCCAGCAGTTACTCGATTCGTTGGGGTAGCAATCAGCCCCAGCATTTT. This encodes CASSYSIRWGSNQPQHF.

Points on this clonotype: A read error may produce the germline difference seen at one junction end. The chain recombines TRBV11-2 with TRBJ2-5; 7 bases agree with TRBD1. The CDR3 has 14 amino acids. Germline V gene lookup returns CDR1 SGHAT and CDR2 FQNNGV. The DNA for the CDR3 is TGTGCCAGTAGCTGGGACAGTAGCCAAGATACCCAGTACTTC. Translation: CASSWDSSQDTQYF. The complete variable domain, with remaining parts taken from reference TRBV11-2 and TRBJ2-5, reads EAGVAQSPRYKIIEKRQSVAFWCNPISGHATLYWYQQILGQGPKLLIQFQNNGVVDDSQLPKDRFSAERLKGVDSTLKIQPAKLEDSAVYLCASSWDSSQDTQYFGPGTRLLVL.

The chain combines TRBV24-1 with TRBJ2-3; 10 positions agree with TRBD2. The V segment lost 7 bases and the J segment 5 bases; nucleotides outside the gene matches: 11. Germline values: CDR1 KGHDR, CDR2 SFDVKD. The CDR3 covers 16 residues. The CDR3, as DNA: TGTGCCACCAGCCAGGGTAGCGGGGGGCAATTAGATACGCAGTATTTT. Translated: CATSQGSGGQLDTQYF.

Points on this clonotype: Since a much larger clone is just one base distant, this may be a read error. The rearrangement uses TRBV4-1 and TRBJ2-5; the match to TRBD2 covers 8 bases. CDR3 size: 14 residues. Germline CDR1 reads MGHRA; CDR2 reads YSYEKL. The trim removed 6 bases at V and 9 bases at J, leaving 12 bases unmatched. CDR3 nucleotides: TGCGCCAGCAGTTCCCTCGGGAGGGGCGGACCCCAGTACTTC. Encoded protein: CASSSLGRGGPQYF.

DNA for the CDR3: TGTGCCAGCATTCTGGGGTATACAGATACGCAGTATTTT. Its translation: CASILGYTDTQYF. The V call is TRBV6-1, the J call TRBJ2-3; D is ambiguous. V was trimmed by 7 bases and J by 3 bases, leaving 11 bases between them. The germline CDR1 and CDR2 sequences are MNHNS and SASEGT. This CDR3 contains 13 residues.

The chain couples TRBV6-4 to TRBJ1-1; D is undetermined. The CDR3 runs 13 residues. Germline V gene data show CDR1 as MRHNA and CDR2 as SNTAGT. V was trimmed by 4 bases and J by 1 base, leaving 7 bases between them. The CDR3 coding sequence is TGTGCCAGCAGTGCTCGGAGGAACACTGAAGCTTTCTTT. Protein sequence: CASSARRNTEAFF.

The chain employs TRBV30 and TRBJ1-1, with TRBD1 identical over 8 bases. Germline CDR1 is GTSNPN and CDR2 is SVGIG (reference sequence). The CDR3 is 13 amino acids. With V trimmed by 4 bases and J by 4 bases, 5 bases remained unmatched. CDR3 residues: CAWTKQGGTEAFF. DNA of the CDR3: TGTGCCTGGACTAAACAGGGGGGCACTGAAGCTTTCTTT. The full variable domain, completed using reference TRBV30 and TRBJ1-1, is SQTIHQWPATLVQPVGSPLSLECTVEGTSNPNLYWYRQAAGRGLQLLFYSVGIGQISSEVPQNLSASRPQDRQFILSSKKLLLSDSGFYLCAWTKQGGTEAFFGQGTRLTVV.

At least ten counts were recorded for this clonotype. The gene calls are TRBV14 and TRBJ1-6; 7 nucleotides agree with TRBD1. Germline values: CDR1 SGHDN, CDR2 FVKESK. This CDR3 contains 15 residues. V dropped 3 bases and J dropped 8; count of bases not matched to a gene: 7. In DNA form, the CDR3 reads TGTGCCAGCAGCCACCGACAGGGTTTAGATTCACCCCTCCACTTT. It specifies CASSHRQGLDSPLHF.

In its sample, this clonotype was seen a few times. The chain employs TRBV7-8 and TRBJ1-5, with D perhaps TRBD1 (6 bases). Trimming removed 0 bases from V and 0 bases from J, with 15 bases in between. The CDR3 has 18 amino acids. Looked up from germline, CDR1 is SGHVS and CDR2 is FQNEAQ. The CDR3 is CASSLALRGEYSNQPQHF. The CDR3 DNA follows: TGTGCCAGCAGCTTAGCGCTCAGGGGCGAATATAGCAATCAGCCCCAGCATTTT.

Details on this clonotype: A much larger clone differs from this one at a single base, so this may be a read error. This rearrangement joins TRBV6-5 to TRBJ2-1; no reliable D call. Germline CDR1 reads MNHEY; CDR2 reads SVGAGI. This CDR3 spans 15 amino acids. This CDR3 is CDSSYSPKLHNEQFF. The CDR3 nucleotides are TGTGACAGCAGTTACTCCCCGAAACTACACAATGAGCAGTTCTTC.

This chain uses TRBV28 with TRBJ2-1; TRBD1 is a possible D gene (6 bases). Germline V gives CDR1 MDHEN, CDR2 SYDVKM. The V gene lost 6 bases and the J gene lost 1 base, with 16 bases spanning the gap. The CDR3 runs 16 residues. DNA for the CDR3: TGTGCCAGCAGGCCTTCTACAGGGTTGTCCTACAATGAGCAGTTCTTC. It translates to CASRPSTGLSYNEQFF.